This passage covers 27 T cell receptor beta chains from one sample sequenced in a study of human T cells and chemical hapten exposure. One entry per CDR3 protein results from TCRdb running MiXCR on the RACE reads. The sample comprises about 340,000 distinct CDR3 sequences, around 7% of which are singletons, and approximately 8% rests with the top ten. Regarding time point: patch test 1, 2 weeks after DPC sensitization. Treatment defined: therapeutic diphenylcyclopropenone sensitization with weekly scalp DPC. Sequenced here: whole blood, sampled in connection with sensitization to the hapten diphenylcyclopropenone (DPC). Receptor source: a woman aged 18-29 years with alopecia areata. Some clones in this sample may be carry-over from other donors' samples.

This clonotype was picked up many times. CDR3 sequence (DNA): TGCGCCAGCAGGTCCCGGGACAGGTATTCGGATACGCAGTATTTT. It encodes CASRSRDRYSDTQYF. The chain links TRBV5-1 to TRBJ2-3; 8 bases are shared with TRBD1. Per germline, CDR1 SGHRS and CDR2 YFSETQ. The length of the CDR3 is 15 residues. V was clipped by 5 bases and J by 6 bases; unmatched bases: 11.

This clonotype was seen ten or more times. The V call is TRBV7-2, the J call TRBJ2-3, with 12 bases that match TRBD2. J was trimmed by 1 base and V by 6 bases; bases with no gene match: 2. This CDR3 spans 15 amino acids. Looked up from germline, CDR1 is SGHTA and CDR2 is FQGNSA. The DNA of the CDR3 is TGTGCCAGCAGGAGACTAGCGGGGGGCACAGATACGCAGTATTTT. It is translated as CASRRLAGGTDTQYF.

The rearrangement uses TRBV4-2 and TRBJ1-5; no clear D. The V and J ends lost 0 bases and 5 bases respectively, with 14 bases between them. From germline, CDR1 is LGHNA and CDR2 YNFKEQ. The CDR3 has 16 residues. This CDR3 is CASSQEWELSDQPQHF. CDR3 nucleotides: TGTGCCAGCAGCCAAGAATGGGAGCTCTCCGATCAGCCCCAGCATTTT.

This clonotype was seen at least ten times. The CDR3 region is CASSSTGVNTEAFF. CDR3 in DNA: TGCGCCAGCAGCTCAACAGGGGTCAACACTGAAGCTTTCTTT. The chain recombines TRBV5-1 with TRBJ1-1, with 7 bases that match TRBD1. Germline trimming cut 3 bases from V and 2 bases from J; bases unmatched to any gene: 4. Germline V CDR1 and CDR2: SGHRS, YFSETQ. The CDR3 spans 14 residues.

This clonotype has at least ten counts. This chain joins TRBV4-1 and TRBJ2-5, with no clear D. V shed 6 bases and J shed 1 base, with 15 bases lying between them. This CDR3 contains 15 residues. Germline CDR1 reads MGHRA; CDR2 reads YSYEKL. The CDR3 region is CASRRRSLTQETQYF. In nucleotides, the CDR3 is TGCGCCAGCAGGAGACGGAGCCTTACCCAAGAGACCCAGTACTTC.

This clonotype was counted ten times or more. The rearrangement joins TRBV28 to TRBJ2-7, with TRBD1 matching 7 bases. The CDR3 runs 15 residues. The V gene end was trimmed by 6 bases and the J gene end by 4 bases; junction bases not matched to a gene: 12. In germline, CDR1 is MDHEN, CDR2 SYDVKM. CDR3 in amino acids: CASSSAGTAVYEQYF. The CDR3, as DNA: TGTGCCAGCAGCTCGGCCGGGACAGCCGTTTACGAGCAGTACTTC.

In this sample, this clonotype turned up once. This rearrangement joins TRBV6-5 to TRBJ1-5; D is uncertain. From germline, CDR1 is MNHEY and CDR2 SVGAGI. Trimming took 8 bases from V and 7 from J, leaving 9 bases between them. CDR3 size: 11 residues. The CDR3 DNA follows: TGTGCCAGCGGCCTATCCCAGCCCCAGCATTTT. Its translation: CASGLSQPQHF.

This clonotype was counted at least ten times. This CDR3 reads CASFTGHWTEAFF. The CDR3 DNA is TGTGCCAGCTTTACAGGACATTGGACTGAAGCTTTCTTT. This chain links TRBV6-2 or TRBV6-3 with TRBJ1-1, with a tentative D call TRBD1 (5 bases). V was trimmed by 8 bases and J by 5 bases, leaving 15 bases between them. CDR1 MNHEY and CDR2 SVGEGT come from the germline V gene. The CDR3 runs to 13 residues.

CDR3 in DNA: TGCAGCGTTGAAGGCAGGGACACTGAAGCTTTCTTT. Its protein is CSVEGRDTEAFF. This chain uses TRBV29-1 with TRBJ1-1; D possibly corresponds to TRBD1 (5 bases). Germline assignment: CDR1 SQVTM and CDR2 ANQGSEA. This CDR3 has 12 amino acids. V was trimmed by 1 base and J by 3 bases, leaving 6 bases between them.

The chain recombines TRBV7-2 with TRBJ1-1; D is possibly TRBD1 (5 bases). V was trimmed by 2 bases and J by 6 bases, leaving 13 bases between them. Germline V gene lookup returns CDR1 SGHTA and CDR2 FQGNSA. The length of the CDR3 is 14 residues. CDR3 residues: CASSLNRGSAEAFF. For the CDR3, the DNA is TGTGCCAGCAGCTTAAATAGGGGAAGCGCTGAAGCTTTCTTT.

This clonotype was counted many times. The chain couples TRBV7-9 to TRBJ2-7; 9 bases are a match to TRBD2. Losses at the gene ends were 1 base for V and 5 bases for J; bases not matched to a gene: 6. This CDR3 region has 15 residues. CDR1 is SEHNR, CDR2 FQNEAQ, per germline (reference sequence). CDR3 bases: TGTGCCAGCAGCTTAGTCCTAGCGGGGATTAACGAGCAGTACTTC. It codes for CASSLVLAGINEQYF.

The chain recombines TRBV9 with TRBJ1-1; D gene ambiguous. This CDR3 region has 14 residues. The V gene's germline CDR1 is SGDLS and CDR2 YYNGEE. Trimming removed 4 bases from V and 0 bases from J, with 10 bases in between. CDR3 DNA: TGTGCCAGCAGCCTAATGAGCATGAACACTGAAGCTTTCTTT. Amino acids: CASSLMSMNTEAFF.

This clonotype was counted only a few times. This sequence joins TRBV3-1 and TRBJ2-3; D ambiguous. The length of the CDR3 is 15 residues. Per germline, CDR1 LGHDT and CDR2 YNNKEL (reference sequence). Trimming cost V 0 bases and J 0 bases, with 7 bases left between them. This CDR3 is CASSQDGKSTDTQYF. The DNA for the CDR3 is TGTGCCAGCAGCCAAGATGGTAAAAGCACAGATACGCAGTATTTT.

Only a few counts were recorded for this clonotype. The rearrangement joins TRBV6-1 to TRBJ1-6; TRBD1 matches 8 bases. Germline V gives CDR1 MNHNS, CDR2 SASEGT. V lost 1 base and J lost 13; bases outside the gene matches: 15. This CDR3 is built from 17 residues. This CDR3 is CASSEVSWGGQVTPLHF. The DNA for the CDR3 is TGTGCCAGCAGTGAAGTTTCATGGGGGGGACAGGTAACTCCCCTCCACTTT.

This clonotype was seen many times. The genes are TRBV20-1 and TRBJ2-7; D not resolved. This CDR3 spans 13 amino acids. CDR1 is DFQATT and CDR2 is SNEGSKA in the germline V gene (reference sequence). The germline V and J ends were trimmed by 0 bases and 5 bases, with 11 bases remaining between them. Written as DNA, the CDR3 is TGCAGTGCTAGAGATAAGAGGTCAGACGAGCAGTACTTC. This translates into CSARDKRSDEQYF.

This clonotype showed up many times. The chain recombines TRBV5-8 with TRBJ2-7; D not certain. The CDR3 is made up of 13 amino acids. Trimming took off 4 bases at V and 2 bases at J, with 10 bases between the two ends. Germline lookup yields CDR1 SGHTS and CDR2 YDEGEE. The CDR3 protein is CASSIGPTYEQYF. The CDR3 DNA is TGTGCCAGCAGCATCGGGCCGACCTACGAGCAGTACTTC.

This clonotype showed up just a few times. This rearrangement joins TRBV27 to TRBJ2-3; 14 nucleotides line up with TRBD2. The CDR3 length is 19 residues. From germline, CDR1 is MNHEY and CDR2 SMNVEV (reference sequence). J lost 0 bases, V lost 3 bases, and 8 bases had no gene match. The DNA of the CDR3 is TGTGCCAGCAGTTTTGCCGGACTAGCGGGGGGCGATAGCACAGATACGCAGTATTTT. Protein: CASSFAGLAGGDSTDTQYF.

This clonotype was detected many times. This rearrangement joins TRBV6-5 to TRBJ2-3, with a weak D call TRBD1 (6 bases). Germline loops: CDR1 MNHEY, CDR2 SVGAGI. This CDR3 is built from 15 residues. V lost 0 bases to trimming and J lost 7 bases, with 14 bases between them. The CDR3 DNA follows: TGTGCCAGCAGTTACTCGTCGAACAGGGAGCATACGCAGTATTTT. Translating it yields CASSYSSNREHTQYF.

Points on this clonotype: Compared with germline, one end of the junction differs, possibly owing to a read error. The chain has TRBV10-3 and TRBJ1-1; D not resolved. There are 14 residues in the CDR3. The V gene's germline CDR1 is ENHRY and CDR2 SYGVKD. CDR3 amino acids: CAISELSEDLETHF. In DNA form, the CDR3 reads TGTGCCATCAGTGAATTAAGTGAGGACCTTGAAACCCACTTT.

This clonotype has a handful of counts. The rearrangement uses TRBV5-1 and TRBJ1-1; maybe TRBD1 (5 bases). The length of the CDR3 is 15 residues. Germline V lookup: CDR1 SGHRS, CDR2 YFSETQ. V lost 7 bases, J lost 0 bases, and 16 bases lay in between. CDR3 sequence reads: CASAPGLSMNTEAFF. CDR3 DNA sequence: TGCGCCAGCGCACCGGGACTCTCTATGAACACTGAAGCTTTCTTT.

Many counts were recorded for this clonotype. The genes are TRBV7-8 and TRBJ1-2; no definite D call. The CDR3 is 15 amino acids. Trimming left V 8 bases short and J 4 bases short, with 20 bases between. The germline CDR1 and CDR2 sequences are SGHVS and FQNEAQ. DNA for the CDR3: TGTGCCAGCTCCGGAAGGCCAGGTGGATTCTATGGCTACACCTTC. This sequence encodes CASSGRPGGFYGYTF.

This chain links TRBV20-1 with TRBJ2-3; D unresolved. CDR1 and CDR2 (germline): DFQATT, SNEGSKA (reference sequence). CDR3 length: 12 residues. V was pared by 0 bases and J by 2 bases, with 3 bases between. The CDR3 sequence is CSAREDTDTQYF. Here the CDR3 DNA reads TGCAGTGCTAGAGAAGACACAGATACGCAGTATTTT.

This clonotype was seen more than once but under ten times. The gene calls are TRBV7-8 and TRBJ2-3, with a tentative D call TRBD1 (6 bases). CDR3 length equals 12 residues. CDR1 and CDR2 from the germline V gene are SGHVS and FQNEAQ. Trimming removed 9 bases from V and 4 bases from J, with 11 bases in between. Written as DNA, the CDR3 is TGTGCCAGTTCAGGGGTCCCAGATACGCAGTATTTT. This translates into CASSGVPDTQYF.

This clonotype was counted many times. CDR3 nucleotides: TGTGCCAGCAGTGGTACACTTGGGACTAGCGGAGGTGAAAACATTCAGTACTTC. Translated: CASSGTLGTSGGENIQYF. The chain carries TRBV2 and TRBJ2-4; TRBD2 matches 11 bases. The CDR3 contains 18 residues. CDR1 and CDR2 (germline): SNHLY, FYNNEI. The V and J ends lost 4 bases and 5 bases, in that order; junction bases with no gene match: 13.

This chain connects TRBV25-1 to TRBJ2-1, with 9 bases matching TRBD1. V lost 1 base, J lost 7 bases, and 5 bases stayed unmatched. Germline CDR1 reads MGHDK; CDR2 reads SYGVNS. The CDR3 runs to 15 residues. CDR3 coding DNA: TGTGCCAGCAGTGAATTACAGGGGGCGAGGAATGAGCAGTTCTTC. This codes for CASSELQGARNEQFF.

This clonotype has a count of ten or more. The CDR3 nucleotides are TGCAGCGCTACCAACCGGGACAGGATCTCCTACGAGCAGTACTTC. Its translation is CSATNRDRISYEQYF. The genes are TRBV29-1 and TRBJ2-7; 8 bases align to TRBD1. Per the germline V gene, CDR1 is SQVTM and CDR2 is ANQGSEA. Trimming took 7 bases from V and 0 from J; bases not matched to a gene: 11. The CDR3 covers 15 residues.

V and J are TRBV3-1 and TRBJ1-4; 9 nucleotides align to TRBD1. CDR1 is LGHDT and CDR2 is YNNKEL in the germline V gene (reference sequence). CDR3 length: 16 amino acids. J was trimmed by 5 bases and V by 0 bases; bases with no gene match: 4. The DNA for the CDR3 is TGTGCCAGCAGCCAAGAGTGGGGACAGGGAAATGAAAAACTGTTTTTT. This gives the protein CASSQEWGQGNEKLFF.